This T cell receptor beta chain was recorded in a study of shared clonotypes between healthy human individuals. Study in general: Each donor contributed plates that comprised three CD4 naive, three CD4 memory, two CD8 naive and one CD8 memory.

Donors comprised healthy HIV-negative adults lacking recent acute infections or vaccinations. This table comes from immunoSEQ multiplex PCR, and its TCRdb copy is limited to in-frame clones, with some not included. The sample carries millions of clones, 90% to 95% recorded once. The CDR3 totals 12 residues. CDR1 is MNHNS and CDR2 is SASEGT in the germline V gene. Between the trimmed V and J ends, which lost 7 bases and 3 bases, there was a span of 10 bases. This TCR was recovered from a man between 18 and 35 years old in good health. The J gene is TRBJ2-7, the V gene TRBV6-1; D is unresolved. The specimen was naive CD4+ T cells sorted from blood. Specified subset: CD45RA+ positively selected. The CDR3: CASTLTLYEQYF. The CDR3 DNA follows: TGTGCCAGCACCCTCACCCTCTACGAGCAGTACTTC.